One sample yielded the 19 T cell receptor beta chains listed below, sequenced in a study of tumor-infiltrating lymphocytes in oesophageal squamous cell carcinoma. TCRdb analysed the PCR reads with MiXCR anew, one entry per CDR3 protein. The table has around 13,000 distinct CDR3 sequences, approximately 52% seen once. The sample consisted of esophageal tumor tissue. These receptors were collected from a female donor with esophageal squamous cell carcinoma.

The count of this clonotype is one. CDR3 in DNA: TGTGCCAGCAGCTTAGTAGCGGACCAAGAGACCCAGTACTTC. As protein: CASSLVADQETQYF. The chain is built from TRBV11-2 and TRBJ2-5; a possible D gene is TRBD2 (6 bases). The CDR3 has 14 residues. Between the trimmed V and J ends, which lost 1 base and 0 bases, there was a span of 6 bases. Germline-derived CDR1 and CDR2 are SGHAT and FQNNGV.

The rearrangement uses TRBV11-2 and TRBJ2-5, with TRBD1 as a possible D gene (5 bases). The DNA end favors TRBJ2-1, so the J call may be wrong. The CDR3 covers 14 residues. Germline CDR1 reads SGHAT; CDR2 reads FQNNGV. The CDR3 region is CASSLQGRDHEQFF. Here the CDR3 DNA reads TGTGCCAGCAGCTTACAGGGCAGGGATCATGAGCAGTTCTTC.

The chain has TRBV12-3 or TRBV12-4 and TRBJ2-6, with D tentatively TRBD1 (6 bases). With 9 bases removed from V and 4 bases from J, the gap between germline ends came to 10 bases. This CDR3 has 13 amino acids. The CDR3 reads CASQGPGANVLTF. CDR3 bases: TGTGCCAGTCAGGGGCCCGGGGCCAACGTCCTGACTTTC.

Sample share makes this clonotype medium-sized. The rearrangement links TRBV7-9 to TRBJ2-7; 13 bases fit TRBD2. The CDR3 extends over 20 amino acids. Looked up from germline, CDR1 is SEHNR and CDR2 is FQNEAQ (reference sequence). J lost 4 bases, V lost 1 base, and 16 bases had no gene match. CDR3 nucleotide sequence: TGTGCCAGCAGCTTAGGAGCAAACTCCGGACTAGCGGGAGCCACTTACGAGCAGTACTTC. Amino acids: CASSLGANSGLAGATYEQYF.

This clonotype occurred a few times. The CDR3 sequence is CASSSRFAREQFF. The DNA for the CDR3 is TGTGCCAGCAGCAGCCGGTTTGCGCGTGAGCAGTTCTTC. This chain connects TRBV21-1 to TRBJ2-1. TRBV21-1 is a pseudogene segment. The CDR3 spans 13 residues.

Points on this clonotype: Sequence at one end of the junction differs from germline and may be a read error. V gene TRBV6-5 combines with J gene TRBJ2-7; 10 bases are shared with TRBD1. The germline V gene encodes CDR1 MNHEY and CDR2 SVGAGI. The CDR3 spans 16 residues. The CDR3: CASSLTTGTGDGTLHF. The CDR3 DNA reads TGTGCCAGCAGCTTAACAACCGGGACAGGGGATGGGACCCTCCACTTC.

The genes are TRBV6-1 and TRBJ1-4, with 9 bases that match TRBD1. The CDR3 is 16 residues long. V lost 6 bases to trimming and J lost 3 bases; unmatched junction nucleotides: 8. Germline values: CDR1 MNHNS, CDR2 SASEGT. CDR3 coding DNA: TGTGCCAGCAGCTCGGGACAGGGATCAGCTAATGAAAAACTGTTTTTT. It specifies CASSSGQGSANEKLFF.

The chain combines TRBV7-2 with TRBJ2-4; the D is unclear. The J call is uncertain, as TRBJ2-5 better fits the DNA end. The germline gives CDR1 SGHTA, CDR2 FQGNSA. This CDR3 comprises 12 residues. The CDR3 DNA is TGTGCCAGCAGCTTAGATCGGGAGACCCAGTACTTC. Amino acids: CASSLDRETQYF.

The chain recombines TRBV6-2 or TRBV6-3 with TRBJ2-5; 7 nucleotides line up with TRBD2. The DNA end favors TRBJ2-1, so the J call may be wrong. Germline CDR1 reads MNHEY; CDR2 reads SVGEGT. The CDR3 sequence is 16 residues long. The CDR3 region is CASSYSGGSGQETQFF. In DNA, the CDR3 is TGTGCCAGCAGTTACTCGGGCGGGAGTGGTCAAGAGACCCAGTTCTTC.

This chain joins TRBV28 and TRBJ2-5, with TRBD1 matching 9 bases. The end of the DNA aligns better with TRBJ2-7, so the J call may be wrong. This CDR3 comprises 15 residues. The germline gives CDR1 MDHEN, CDR2 SYDVKM. Here the CDR3 reads CASWGTGTGMYEQYF. CDR3 sequence (DNA): TGTGCCAGCTGGGGTACCGGGACAGGGATGTACGAGCAGTACTTC.

This clonotype was seen a few times. V and J are TRBV7-2 and TRBJ2-6; 9 nucleotides align to TRBD1. The CDR3 loop spans 17 amino acids. The germline gives CDR1 SGHTA, CDR2 FQGNSA. Losses at the gene ends were 5 bases for V and 0 bases for J; bases not matched to a gene: 5. The CDR3 bases are TGTGCCAGCAGCCTGACAGGGGGAGTCTCTGGGGCCAACGTCCTGACTTTC. Protein product: CASSLTGGVSGANVLTF.

The chain carries TRBV10-3 and TRBJ2-7; the D gene could be TRBD1 or TRBD2 (6 bases each). Looked up from germline, CDR1 is ENHRY and CDR2 is SYGVKD. V shed 3 bases and J shed 7 bases, with 16 bases lying between them. The CDR3 runs to 14 residues. The CDR3 DNA is TGTGCCATCAGTGAACCCCTTAAGGGGGGAGAGCAGTACTTC. Protein: CAISEPLKGGEQYF.

This chain uses TRBV7-6 with TRBJ2-5; D is ambiguous. Germline CDR1 reads SGHVS; CDR2 reads FNYEAQ. The CDR3 loop spans 14 amino acids. The V and J ends lost 3 bases and 5 bases respectively, with 13 bases between them. The DNA of the CDR3 is TGTGCCAGCAGCTTTCGGTCTAGTTCGGAGACCCAGTACTTC. As protein: CASSFRSSSETQYF.

J is TRBJ1-4 and V is TRBV28; TRBD1 matches at 9 bases. The germline CDR1 and CDR2 sequences are MDHEN and SYDVKM. CDR3 length: 15 amino acids. The V and J ends lost 4 bases and 6 bases, in that order; junction bases with no gene match: 6. This CDR3 is CASSSGQGIDEKLFF. CDR3 coding DNA: TGTGCCAGCAGTTCGGGACAGGGCATAGATGAAAAACTGTTTTTT. The whole variable domain, remainder taken from reference TRBV28 and TRBJ1-4, is DVKVTQSSRYLVKRTGEKVFLECVQDMDHENMFWYRQDPGLGLRLIYFSYDVKMKEKGDIPEGYSVSREKKERFSLILESASTNQTSMYLCASSSGQGIDEKLFFGSGTQLSVL.

The chain combines TRBV6-1 with TRBJ2-7; D unresolved. The J call may be wrong; the DNA end is better matched by TRBJ2-1. The CDR3 is made up of 16 amino acids. Germline CDR1 is MNHNS and CDR2 is SASEGT. In DNA form, the CDR3 reads TGTGCCAGCACCCCAACCGCCTCGAGCTCCTACAATGAGCAGTTCTTC. It encodes CASTPTASSSYNEQFF.

This clonotype ranks as medium-sized (0.01 to 0.1%). The chain employs TRBV7-2 and TRBJ2-7; the D is unclear. The CDR3 length is 13 residues. Germline CDR1 reads SGHTA; CDR2 reads FQGNSA. Trimming took off 4 bases at V and 3 bases at J, with 10 bases between the two ends. CDR3 sequence reads: CASSSNPNYEQYF. CDR3 DNA: TGTGCCAGCAGCTCGAACCCCAACTACGAGCAGTACTTC.

V usage is TRBV7-4 and J usage is TRBJ2-5; TRBD2 is a possible D gene (7 bases). The CDR3 is made up of 16 amino acids. V was clipped by 5 bases and J by 5 bases, with 21 bases between them. Germline V gene sequence: CDR1 SGHVT, CDR2 SQSDAQ. DNA of the CDR3: TGTGCCAGCAGCCCTCCCTGGGGGGGCCCTCAGGAGACCCAGTACTTC. It yields the protein CASSPPWGGPQETQYF.

The CDR3 is CASSEQGPSSGANVLTF. The CDR3 DNA reads as TGTGCCAGCAGTGAACAGGGCCCAAGCTCTGGGGCCAACGTCCTGACTTTC. The chain has TRBV6-4 and TRBJ2-6; the D gene is possibly TRBD1 (6 bases). The germline V and J ends were trimmed by 3 bases and 0 bases, with 12 bases remaining between them. CDR3 length equals 17 residues. In germline, CDR1 is MRHNA, CDR2 SNTAGT.

This sequence joins TRBV7-2 and TRBJ2-1; TRBD1 aligns across 8 bases. The end of the DNA aligns better with TRBJ2-5, so the J call may be wrong. There are 15 residues in the CDR3. CDR1 and CDR2 (germline): SGHTA, FQGNSA. CDR3: CAIALQGARQETQYF. CDR3 sequence (DNA): TGTGCCATCGCACTTCAGGGGGCGAGACAAGAGACCCAGTACTTC.